This entry lists 18 T cell receptor beta chains sequenced from one sample in a study of cytomegalovirus exposure and HLA in healthy donors. Both 60 Vbeta primers and 13 Jbeta primers went into the PCR. TCRdb's table, derived via immunoSEQ multiplex PCR, lists solely in-frame clones and lacks some. This listing includes 96,000 or so clones. Sequenced material: PBMCs. All receptors derive from a woman aged 25 to 39 in good health and CMV-seronegative.

The V and J genes are TRBV5-1 and TRBJ2-3; D uncertain. Looked up from germline, CDR1 is SGHRS and CDR2 is YFSETQ. Trimming stripped 3 bases from V and 0 bases from J, with 11 bases between. This CDR3 region has 15 residues. CDR3 coding DNA: TGCGCCAGCAGCTCTCCCTCGAGAAGCACAGATACGCAGTATTTT. It yields the protein CASSSPSRSTDTQYF.

The rearrangement joins TRBV5-6 to TRBJ2-7; 12 bases match TRBD2. The CDR3 contains 17 residues. Looked up from germline, CDR1 is SGHDT and CDR2 is YYEEEE. Losses at the gene ends were 5 bases for V and 2 bases for J; bases not matched to a gene: 11. The CDR3 DNA reads TGTGCCAGCAGTTCCTCTGGACTAGCGGGGAGTCCCTACGAGCAGTACTTC. It is translated as CASSSSGLAGSPYEQYF. Using reference TRBV5-6 and TRBJ2-7 for the parts outside the CDR3, the full variable domain is DAGVTQSPTHLIKTRGQQVTLRCSPKSGHDTVSWYQQALGQGPQFIFQYYEEEERQRGNFPDRFSGHQFPNYSSELNVNALLLGDSALYLCASSSSGLAGSPYEQYFGPGTRLTVT.

The chain has TRBV5-6 and TRBJ2-4; weak D call: TRBD1 (6 bases). The CDR3 is 15 amino acids. The germline CDR1 and CDR2 sequences are SGHDT and YYEEEE. The V end was cut by 0 bases, the J end by 0 bases, with 7 bases between. The CDR3 sequence is CASSLAGVAKNIQYF. CDR3 DNA sequence: TGTGCCAGCAGCTTGGCAGGGGTAGCCAAAAACATTCAGTACTTC.

V gene TRBV19 combines with J gene TRBJ2-7, with a weak D call TRBD2 (6 bases). The V gene lost 4 bases and the J gene lost 3 bases, with 16 bases spanning the gap. This CDR3 is 15 amino acids long. The germline V gene has CDR1 LNHDA and CDR2 SQIVND (reference sequence). The CDR3 bases are TGTGCCAGTAGTACGTTAGCGACCGGGGGCTACGAGCAGTACTTC. Residues: CASSTLATGGYEQYF.

The V and J genes are TRBV7-2 and TRBJ2-2; a weak D match, TRBD1 (6 bases). V lost 1 base to trimming and J lost 6 bases, with 9 bases between them. The germline V gene has CDR1 SGHTA and CDR2 FQGNSA. This CDR3 region has 14 residues. This CDR3 reads CASSLVGAAGELFF. The CDR3 DNA reads as TGTGCCAGCAGCTTAGTGGGGGCCGCCGGGGAGCTGTTTTTT.

This chain links TRBV15 with TRBJ1-5; 9 nucleotides align to TRBD1. The V gene end was trimmed by 1 base and the J gene end by 6 bases; junction bases not matched to a gene: 7. The CDR3 runs to 16 residues. Germline CDR1 LNHNV, CDR2 YYDKDF (reference sequence). CDR3 sequence (DNA): TGTGCCACCAGCAGAGCGCCGGGACAGGGTGGTCAGCCCCAGCATTTT. This codes for CATSRAPGQGGQPQHF. The whole variable domain, filled in from reference TRBV15 and TRBJ1-5, reads DAMVIQNPRYQVTQFGKPVTLSCSQTLNHNVMYWYQQKSSQAPKLLFHYYDKDFNNEADTPDNFQSRRPNTSFCFLDIRSPGLGDTAMYLCATSRAPGQGGQPQHFGDGTRLSIL.

The chain uses TRBV10-3 and TRBJ2-6; tentative D call: TRBD1 (6 bases). Trimming pared 6 bases from V and 0 bases from J, leaving 18 bases between. The CDR3 has 18 residues. The germline V gene has CDR1 ENHRY and CDR2 SYGVKD. CDR3 sequence (DNA): TGTGCCATCAGCAGGGGCGACAGCGTTTACTCTGGGGCCAACGTCCTGACTTTC. Translation gives CAISRGDSVYSGANVLTF.

The chain joins TRBV6-5 to TRBJ1-4; 8 bases agree with TRBD1. There are 14 residues in the CDR3. The germline V gene has CDR1 MNHEY and CDR2 SVGAGI. The ends lost 5 bases at V and 4 bases at J; junction bases unmatched: 3. CDR3 sequence (DNA): TGTGCCAGCAGTCCGGACAGGGATAATGAAAAACTGTTTTTT. This sequence encodes CASSPDRDNEKLFF.

The chain recombines TRBV6-1 with TRBJ2-3, with 9 positions matching TRBD1. The V gene end was trimmed by 0 bases and the J gene end by 4 bases; junction bases not matched to a gene: 8. This CDR3 is built from 17 residues. Germline V lookup: CDR1 MNHNS, CDR2 SASEGT. CDR3 residues: CASSEAARDRAADTQYF. DNA for the CDR3: TGTGCCAGCAGTGAAGCCGCAAGGGACAGGGCGGCAGATACGCAGTATTTT.

The chain has TRBV30 and TRBJ1-1, with TRBD1 as a possible D gene (5 bases). V dropped 0 bases and J dropped 1 base, with 6 bases sitting between them. There are 13 residues in the CDR3. Germline V gene lookup returns CDR1 GTSNPN and CDR2 SVGIG (reference sequence). The chain's CDR3 is CAWSVGENTEAFF. CDR3 bases: TGTGCCTGGAGTGTAGGGGAGAACACTGAAGCTTTCTTT.

The V call is TRBV7-9, the J call TRBJ2-3, with 10 bases aligning to TRBD2. The CDR3 consists of 16 residues. Per the germline V gene, CDR1 is SEHNR and CDR2 is FQNEAQ (reference sequence). The CDR3 region is CALSPRTSGSTDTQYF. As DNA, the CDR3 is TGTGCTCTCAGTCCCAGGACTAGCGGAAGCACAGATACGCAGTATTTT.

V gene TRBV14 combines with J gene TRBJ1-1, with D perhaps TRBD1 (6 bases). Trimming shortened V by 0 bases and J by 5 bases, and 7 bases separated the two germline ends. The CDR3 has 13 residues. CDR1 is SGHDN, CDR2 FVKESK, per germline. Here the CDR3 reads CASSQEDRTEAFF. In DNA, the CDR3 is TGTGCCAGCAGCCAAGAGGACAGAACTGAAGCTTTCTTT.

The rearrangement joins TRBV5-4 to TRBJ2-2; 8 bases fit TRBD2. This CDR3 spans 16 amino acids. Per germline, CDR1 SGHNT and CDR2 YYREEE (reference sequence). With 0 bases clipped from V and 4 bases from J, the junction kept 5 bases outside the gene matches. CDR3 protein: CASSLGQRGTTGELFF. CDR3 in DNA: TGTGCCAGCAGCTTGGGCCAGCGGGGGACCACCGGGGAGCTGTTTTTT.

The CDR3 DNA reads TGTGCCAGCGGGACTCAGGAGTCCCGGTCCTACGAGCAGTACTTC. Residues: CASGTQESRSYEQYF. V is TRBV27 and J is TRBJ2-7; the D gene is possibly TRBD2 (6 bases). The CDR3 contains 15 residues. Per germline, CDR1 MNHEY and CDR2 SMNVEV (reference sequence). Trimming stripped 8 bases from V and 1 base from J, with 18 bases between.

The V gene is TRBV9, the J gene TRBJ2-1, with TRBD1 as a possible D gene (6 bases). Trimming pared 2 bases from V and 5 bases from J, leaving 17 bases between. CDR3 length equals 16 residues. The germline V gene has CDR1 SGDLS and CDR2 YYNGEE. The DNA of the CDR3 is TGTGCCAGCAGCGTTGAGGGGCAGGGGTCGGACAATGAGCAGTTCTTC. Translated: CASSVEGQGSDNEQFF.

The rearrangement uses TRBV27 and TRBJ1-5; D not certain. The CDR3 extends over 15 amino acids. CDR1 MNHEY and CDR2 SMNVEV come from the germline V gene (reference sequence). V lost 5 bases and J 3 bases, leaving 14 bases between the germline ends. The CDR3 protein is CASSPNAGYNQPQHF. For the CDR3, the DNA is TGTGCCAGCAGTCCTAACGCCGGGTACAATCAGCCCCAGCATTTT.

The rearrangement joins TRBV7-9 to TRBJ1-4; TRBD1 agrees at 7 bases. Germline-derived CDR1 and CDR2 are SEHNR and FQNEAQ (reference sequence). The V segment lost 4 bases and the J segment 8 bases; nucleotides outside the gene matches: 13. This CDR3 is 16 amino acids long. This CDR3 reads CASSSSHRGLGEKLFF. Here the CDR3 DNA reads TGTGCCAGCAGCTCCAGTCACAGGGGATTAGGGGAAAAACTGTTTTTT.

V usage is TRBV27 and J usage is TRBJ1-1; D not resolved. V was trimmed by 2 bases and J by 0 bases, leaving 7 bases between them. The CDR3 covers 14 residues. Germline CDR1 reads MNHEY; CDR2 reads SMNVEV (reference sequence). The CDR3 nucleotides read TGTGCCAGCAGTTTAGGACTCATGAACACTGAAGCTTTCTTT. Its translation: CASSLGLMNTEAFF.